This is a list of T cell receptor beta chains from one sample in a study of identical twins. TCRdb re-analysed the 5' RACE reads in MiXCR, keeping a single row per CDR3 protein. Of about 530,000 distinct CDR3 sequences in the sample, around 20% are singletons; the top ten hold roughly 0.5%. This same sample was also part of a study on yellow fever vaccine responses in identical twins.

The specimen was CD4+ T cells sorted from blood. These receptors originate from a woman younger than 30 in good health. Both conserved end residues are part of each CDR3. A D gene is named only where the DNA matches it firmly. Rows give clone size only sometimes, using once, few, many, or a class for an expanded clone.

d_call	clone_size	v_call	j_call	cdr3_nt	cdr3_aa
-	-	TRBV24-1	TRBJ2-1	TGTGCCACCAGTGACCGGACGGTCCCCCCTATCTTC	CATSDRTVPPIF
-	few	TRBV20-1	TRBJ1-5	TGCAGTGCTGGGAGAACAAATCAGCCCCAGCATTTT	CSAGRTNQPQHF
TRBD2	-	TRBV12-3/TRBV12-4	TRBJ2-5	TGTGCCACCAATAGTCTAGCGGGGGGAGAGACCCAGTACTTC	CATNSLAGGETQYF
TRBD1	few	TRBV5-1	TRBJ2-1	TGCGCCAGCAGCCTGTACAGGGGTGAACGCAATGAGCAGTTCTTC	CASSLYRGERNEQFF
-	-	TRBV5-6	TRBJ2-5	TGTGCCAGCAGCTTGGCCTTGTCAGGTCCCCAAGAGACCCAGTACTTC	CASSLALSGPQETQYF
TRBD1	few	TRBV3-1	TRBJ2-1	TGTGCCAGCAGCACCGGGACAGGTGCTCTCGGTGAGCAGTTCTTC	CASSTGTGALGEQFF
TRBD2	few	TRBV2	TRBJ2-3	TGTGCCAGCAGTGCCGGGACTAGCGGGAGTTTGGATACGCAGTATTTT	CASSAGTSGSLDTQYF
TRBD1	-	TRBV20-1	TRBJ1-4	TGCAGTGCTAGGGGGACAGCGTCTTATGAAAAACTGTTTTTT	CSARGTASYEKLFF
-	-	TRBV7-9	TRBJ2-3	TGTGCCAGCAGCCCCGCGAGGGCGGCTAAAGATACGCAGTATTTT	CASSPARAAKDTQYF
-	few	TRBV5-1	TRBJ2-4	TGCGCCAGCAGCTTGGGGAGTGGGGAAAACATTCAGTACTTC	CASSLGSGENIQYF
-	few	TRBV18	TRBJ2-1	TGTGCCAGCTCGACGACAGCCGGGGGGCTGGGGAATGAGCAGTTCTTC	CASSTTAGGLGNEQFF
TRBD1	many	TRBV12-3/TRBV12-4	TRBJ1-5	TGTGCCAGCAGTTCACAGGGGGCGCTTCAGCCCCAGCATTTT	CASSSQGALQPQHF
-	-	TRBV15	TRBJ1-1	TGTGCCACCAGCAGGGACTACACGGAATGGACTGAAGCTTTCTTT	CATSRDYTEWTEAFF
TRBD2	once	TRBV20-1	TRBJ2-2	TGCAGTGCTAGAGGGAGACTAGCGGGAGGGTCCGGGGAGCTGTTTTTT	CSARGRLAGGSGELFF
-	-	TRBV20-1	TRBJ1-5	TGCAGTGCTAGAGGAAGGGGTTTAGCCCAGAATCAGCCCCAGCATTTT	CSARGRGLAQNQPQHF
-	few	TRBV5-1	TRBJ2-7	TGCGCCAGCAGCTCCGGGACGGAGGCCTACGAGCAGTACTTC	CASSSGTEAYEQYF
-	many	TRBV10-2	TRBJ2-2	TGCGCCAGCAGTGGGGGGCGTACCGGGGAGCTGTTTTTT	CASSGGRTGELFF
-	few	TRBV6-1	TRBJ1-1	TGTGCCAGCAGTGAAATGAAGGGCGTGGGGGGGCGAAACACTGAAGCTTTCTTT	CASSEMKGVGGRNTEAFF
-	-	TRBV19	TRBJ2-7	TGTGCCAGTAGTCCCAGCGGCAACGTCAAGGGTTACGAGCAGTACTTC	CASSPSGNVKGYEQYF
-	-	TRBV20-1	TRBJ2-1	TGCAGTGCTAGTGGGCCCTTTTACAATGAGCAGTTCTTC	CSASGPFYNEQFF
-	few	TRBV7-2	TRBJ1-2	TGTGCCAGCAGCTTATCCCAAGCTAACTATGGCTACACCTTC	CASSLSQANYGYTF
TRBD1	few	TRBV15	TRBJ1-2	TGTGCCACCAGCTCGCGACAGGGAAATAACTATGGCTACACCTTC	CATSSRQGNNYGYTF
-	-	TRBV4-1	TRBJ2-2	TGCGCCAGCAGCCCCTGGACCCGACTACTTAACACCGGGGAGCTGTTTTTT	CASSPWTRLLNTGELFF
-	-	TRBV4-1	TRBJ2-2	TGCGCCAGCAGCCAAGGGGGCACGAGGGAGCTGTTTTTT	CASSQGGTRELFF
TRBD1	-	TRBV12-3/TRBV12-4	TRBJ1-1	TGTGCCAGCAGCCACACAGGGGGCGCCACTGAAGCTTTCTTT	CASSHTGGATEAFF
-	few	TRBV28	TRBJ2-6	TGTGCCAGCCTGACTGACTCTGGGGCCAACGTCCTGACTTTC	CASLTDSGANVLTF
-	-	TRBV5-1	TRBJ2-6	TGCGCCAGCACCCGGACGGGACAAACACACTCCTCTGGGGCCAACGTCCTGACTTTC	CASTRTGQTHSSGANVLTF
TRBD2	few	TRBV9	TRBJ2-1	TGTGCCAGCAGCGTAGCGGCGGGAGTGGGTGATGAGCAGTTCTTC	CASSVAAGVGDEQFF
-	many	TRBV2	TRBJ2-7	TGTGCCAGCAGCGTCAGCTCCTACGAGCAGTACTTC	CASSVSSYEQYF
-	-	TRBV4-2	TRBJ2-7	TGTGCCAGCAGCCAAGACTCTGCCTACGAGCAGTACTTC	CASSQDSAYEQYF
-	-	TRBV3-1	TRBJ2-1	TGTGCCAGCAGCCCCAGGTCAGCCACAATTTACAATGAGCAGTTCTTC	CASSPRSATIYNEQFF
TRBD2	-	TRBV27	TRBJ2-7	TGTGCCAGCAGGACTAGCGGGAGTTCCGAGCAGTACTTC	CASRTSGSSEQYF
-	-	TRBV2	TRBJ2-2	TGTGCCAGCAGTGAAGTTGCAGGAGGCGCCGGGGAGCTGTTTTTT	CASSEVAGGAGELFF
-	few	TRBV11-2	TRBJ1-1	TGTGCCAGCAGCTTAAAGGTGGTATCCGCTGAAGCTTTCTTT	CASSLKVVSAEAFF
-	few	TRBV21-1	TRBJ2-3	TGTGCCAGCAGCAAAGCACTAGCGGGAGGAGGCACAGATACGCAGTATTTT	CASSKALAGGGTDTQYF
-	-	TRBV29-1	TRBJ2-1	TGCAGCGTTAGTAGGCGGGGCTCCTACAATGAGCAGTTCTTC	CSVSRRGSYNEQFF
-	-	TRBV5-1	TRBJ2-1	TGCGCCAGCAGCACCCAAAGCTCCTACAATGAGCAGTTCTTC	CASSTQSSYNEQFF
TRBD2	once	TRBV6-1	TRBJ2-3	TGTGCCAGCAGCCGGGGGGGTCTGACAGATACGCAGTATTTT	CASSRGGLTDTQYF
TRBD1	-	TRBV7-2	TRBJ2-7	TGTGCCAGCAGAAAGGGACAGGACGTGAGGTACGAGCAGTACTTC	CASRKGQDVRYEQYF
-	-	TRBV12-3/TRBV12-4	TRBJ2-3	TGTGCCAGCAGGGGCAGGGTTTGGGACACAGATACGCAGTATTTT	CASRGRVWDTDTQYF
-	-	TRBV5-5	TRBJ1-2	TGTGCCAGCGGGGTGGACTATGGCTACACCTTC	CASGVDYGYTF
-	-	TRBV11-2	TRBJ2-2	TGTGCCAGCAGCTTACGGGGGGCCTACACCGGGGAGCTGTTTTTT	CASSLRGAYTGELFF
TRBD2	few	TRBV3-1	TRBJ2-5	TGTGCCAGCAGCTCTAGCGGGGGGGCCGGAGAGACCCAGTACTTC	CASSSSGGAGETQYF
TRBD1	-	TRBV15	TRBJ2-3	TGTGCCACCAGCCGATTGACAGGGGGCACAGATACGCAGTATTTT	CATSRLTGGTDTQYF
-	few	TRBV20-1	TRBJ1-5	TGCAGTGCTAGAACTTACAGGGATCAGCCCCAGCATTTT	CSARTYRDQPQHF
TRBD2	-	TRBV10-3	TRBJ2-2	TGTGCCATCAGTGAGTCGTCGACTAGCGGGATGGTCGGGGAGCTGTTTTTT	CAISESSTSGMVGELFF
-	few	TRBV5-1	TRBJ2-2	TGCGCCAGCAGCACAGGTTGGGACGGAAACACCGGGGAGCTGTTTTTT	CASSTGWDGNTGELFF
TRBD2	-	TRBV3-1	TRBJ2-6	TGTGCCAGCAGCCCCCAAGCGGGGGGGCGTTATGGGGCCAACGTCCTGACTTTC	CASSPQAGGRYGANVLTF
-	-	TRBV20-1	TRBJ1-1	TGCAGTGCTAGAGACCCTCGGGTTTCAAACACTGAAGCTTTCTTT	CSARDPRVSNTEAFF
-	many	TRBV12-3/TRBV12-4	TRBJ2-1	TGTGCCAGCAAAAGGGACCTTCTCGCATATGAGCAGTTCTTC	CASKRDLLAYEQFF